The following is a TCR beta chain sequence with its context. This record comes from a study of STAT5B mutations in CD4+ large granular lymphocyte leukemia. Profiled with immunoSEQ multiplex PCR; TCRdb holds only in-frame clones, not every one. The sample contains approximately 30,000 clones, about 69% of which appear only once. The germline CDR1 and CDR2 sequences are SGHNT and YENEEA. Unmatched junction bases numbered 1, after V lost 1 base and J lost 3 bases. The CDR3 totals 16 residues. The sequence came from a human donor in good health. The chain recombines TRBV11-3 with TRBJ2-2, with TRBD1 matching 11 bases. Sequencing was performed on CD4+ T cells from blood buffy coats. In DNA, the CDR3 is TGTGCCAGCAGCTTAGGGGACAGGGGGTACACCGGGGAGCTGTTTTTT. Its protein is CASSLGDRGYTGELFF.